Listed below are T cell receptor beta chains from one sample, sequenced in a study of T cell responses to AZD1222 COVID-19 vaccine. The data were produced by immunoSEQ multiplex PCR, yet TCRdb's version contains in-frame clones alone and is incomplete. The table lists about 150,000 clones, 85% to 95% of them singletons. The sequenced sample was peripheral blood, obtained 28 days after the second AZD1222 dose. The receptors come from an adult who received the AZD1222 COVID-19 vaccine. Both conserved end residues are part of each CDR3. The D gene is left open where the match is weak. A clone size is listed for some rows: how often the clone was seen (once, few, many), or a class if it is expanded.

J,V,size,D,length,CDR3,DNA
TRBJ1-5,TRBV6-6,NA,NA,21,CARSPLGGPLLTLIRGQPQHF,TGTGCCAGGAGTCCATTAGGAGGACCTTTACTAACCCTTATCCGGGGGCAGCCCCAGCATTTT
TRBJ1-4,TRBV18,NA,NA,14,CASSPGRLNEKLFF,TGTGCCAGCTCACCCGGAAGGCTTAATGAAAAACTGTTTTTT
TRBJ2-3,TRBV6-5,NA,NA,14,CASGGDPLADTQYF,TGTGCCAGCGGGGGCGATCCTTTGGCAGATACGCAGTATTTT
TRBJ1-1,TRBV28,once,TRBD1,13,CASSLRDRGRAFF,TGTGCCAGCAGTTTGAGGGACAGGGGTCGGGCTTTCTTT
TRBJ1-4,TRBV11-3,once,NA,14,CASSPTATNEKLFF,TGTGCCAGCAGCCCAACAGCAACTAATGAAAAACTGTTTTTT
TRBJ2-3,TRBV19,NA,TRBD2,15,CASTEWGGYTDTQYF,TGTGCCAGTACCGAGTGGGGGGGGTACACAGATACGCAGTATTTT
TRBJ2-3,TRBV7-9,NA,NA,13,CASSSGTADTQYF,TGTGCCAGCAGCTCAGGGACTGCAGATACGCAGTATTTT
TRBJ2-2,TRBV7-9,NA,NA,14,CASSQDSYTGELFF,TGTGCCAGCAGCCAGGACAGCTACACCGGGGAGCTGTTTTTT
TRBJ2-7,TRBV23-1,few,NA,11,CATNRAYEQYF,TGCGCCACCAACAGGGCGTACGAGCAGTACTTC
TRBJ2-1,TRBV9,NA,TRBD1,15,CASSEGTGGYNEQFF,TGTGCCAGCAGCGAAGGGACAGGGGGGTACAATGAGCAGTTCTTC